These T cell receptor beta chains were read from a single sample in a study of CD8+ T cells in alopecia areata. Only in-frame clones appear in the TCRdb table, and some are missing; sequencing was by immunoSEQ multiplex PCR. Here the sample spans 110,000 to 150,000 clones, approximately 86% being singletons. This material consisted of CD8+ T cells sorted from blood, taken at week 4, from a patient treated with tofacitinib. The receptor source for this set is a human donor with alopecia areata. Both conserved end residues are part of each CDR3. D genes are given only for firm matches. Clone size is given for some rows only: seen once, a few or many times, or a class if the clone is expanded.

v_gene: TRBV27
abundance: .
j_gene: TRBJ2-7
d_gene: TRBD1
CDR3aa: CASSLLGTDLEQYF
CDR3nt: TGTGCCAGCAGTTTATTGGGGACAGATTTGGAGCAGTACTTC

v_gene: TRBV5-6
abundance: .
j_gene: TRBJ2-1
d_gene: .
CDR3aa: CASSPRGSNEQFF
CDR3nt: TGTGCCAGCAGCCCTCGGGGATCCAATGAGCAGTTCTTC

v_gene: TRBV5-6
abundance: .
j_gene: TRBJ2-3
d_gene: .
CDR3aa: CASSLAGGAGADTQYF
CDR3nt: TGTGCCAGCAGCTTGGCCGGTGGGGCGGGCGCAGATACGCAGTATTTT

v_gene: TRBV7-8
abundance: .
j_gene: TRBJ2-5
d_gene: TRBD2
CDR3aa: CASSPTWTSGKVGETQYF
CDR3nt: TGTGCCAGCAGCCCCACTTGGACTAGCGGGAAGGTTGGAGAGACCCAGTACTTC

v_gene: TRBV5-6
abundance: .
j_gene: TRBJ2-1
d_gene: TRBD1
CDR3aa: CASSQGTGREQFF
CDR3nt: TGTGCCAGCAGCCAAGGGACAGGCCGTGAGCAGTTCTTC

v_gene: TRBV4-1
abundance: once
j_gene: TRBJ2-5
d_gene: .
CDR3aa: CASSQESETQYF
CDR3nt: TGCGCCAGCAGCCAAGAGTCGGAGACCCAGTACTTC

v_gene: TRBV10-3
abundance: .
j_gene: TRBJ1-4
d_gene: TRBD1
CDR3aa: CAISEGQGSNEKLFF
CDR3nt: TGTGCCATCAGCGAAGGACAGGGTTCTAATGAAAAACTGTTTTTT

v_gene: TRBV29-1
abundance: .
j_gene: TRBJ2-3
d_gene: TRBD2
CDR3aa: CSVAPGLEIADTQYF
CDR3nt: TGCAGCGTTGCCCCGGGACTAGAAATCGCAGATACGCAGTATTTT

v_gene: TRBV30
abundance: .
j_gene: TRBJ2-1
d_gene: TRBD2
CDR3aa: CAWSATSGRNEQFF
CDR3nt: TGTGCCTGGAGTGCGACTAGCGGGAGGAATGAGCAGTTCTTC

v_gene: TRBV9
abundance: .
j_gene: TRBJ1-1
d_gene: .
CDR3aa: CASSVGEGLNTEAFF
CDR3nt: TGTGCCAGCAGCGTAGGAGAAGGGTTGAACACTGAAGCTTTCTTT

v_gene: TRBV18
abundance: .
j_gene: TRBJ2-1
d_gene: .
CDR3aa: CASSRTEGGGEQFF
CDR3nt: TGTGCCAGCTCCCGGACTGAAGGGGGGGGCGAGCAGTTCTTC

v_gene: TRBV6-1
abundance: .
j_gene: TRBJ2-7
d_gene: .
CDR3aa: CASSDEAGQIYEQYF
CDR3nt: TGTGCCAGCAGTGACGAAGCGGGACAGATTTACGAGCAGTACTTC

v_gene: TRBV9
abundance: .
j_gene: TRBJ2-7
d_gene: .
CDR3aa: CASSVGGSSYEQYF
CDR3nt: TGTGCCAGCAGCGTAGGCGGCAGTTCCTACGAGCAGTACTTC

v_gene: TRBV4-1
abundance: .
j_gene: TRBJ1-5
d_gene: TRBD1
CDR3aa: CASSQGQGAGQPQHF
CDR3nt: TGCGCCAGCAGCCAAGGACAGGGGGCAGGACAGCCCCAGCATTTT

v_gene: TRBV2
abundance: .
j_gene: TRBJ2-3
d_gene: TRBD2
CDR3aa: CASRPGRGTDTQYF
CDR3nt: TGTGCCAGCAGGCCGGGGCGGGGGACAGATACGCAGTATTTT

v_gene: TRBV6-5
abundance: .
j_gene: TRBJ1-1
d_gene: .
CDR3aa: CANSLGPNTEAFF
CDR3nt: TGTGCCAACAGTTTGGGACCGAACACTGAAGCTTTCTTT

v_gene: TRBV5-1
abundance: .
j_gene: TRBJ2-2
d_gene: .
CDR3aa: CASRPGHSNTGELFF
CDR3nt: TGCGCCAGCAGGCCCGGACATTCGAACACCGGGGAGCTGTTTTTT